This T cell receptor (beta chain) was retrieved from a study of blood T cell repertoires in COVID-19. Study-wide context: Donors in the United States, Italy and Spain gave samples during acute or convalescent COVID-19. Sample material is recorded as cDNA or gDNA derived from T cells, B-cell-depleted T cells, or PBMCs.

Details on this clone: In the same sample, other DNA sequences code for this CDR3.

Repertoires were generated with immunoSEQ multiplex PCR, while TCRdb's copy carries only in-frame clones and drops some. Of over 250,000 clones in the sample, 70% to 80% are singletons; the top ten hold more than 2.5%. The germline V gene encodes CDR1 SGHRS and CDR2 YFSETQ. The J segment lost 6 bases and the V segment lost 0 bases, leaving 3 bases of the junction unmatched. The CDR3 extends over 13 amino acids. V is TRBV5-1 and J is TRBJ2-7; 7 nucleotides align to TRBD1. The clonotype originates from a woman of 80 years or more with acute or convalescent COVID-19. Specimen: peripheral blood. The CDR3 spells CASSLVPGGEQYF. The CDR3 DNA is TGCGCCAGCAGCTTGGTTCCAGGGGGCGAGCAGTACTTC.